This entry lists 3 T cell receptor beta chains sequenced from one sample in a study of blood T cell repertoires in COVID-19. Repertoires were generated with immunoSEQ multiplex PCR, while TCRdb's copy carries only in-frame clones and drops some. Of 50,000 to 75,000 clones listed, approximately 80% are singletons. The material sequenced was peripheral blood. The source is a man aged 80 or over with active or convalescent COVID-19.

This chain joins TRBV9 and TRBJ1-6, with D perhaps matching TRBD1 (5 bases). The CDR3 consists of 15 residues. The V end lost 0 bases, the J end lost 10 bases, and 14 bases lay between the germline ends. CDR1 SGDLS and CDR2 YYNGEE come from the germline V gene. The CDR3 DNA sequence: TGTGCCAGCAGCGTAGGGGGGGATCTAAAGTCACCCCTCCACTTT. It is translated as CASSVGGDLKSPLHF.

The chain combines TRBV2 with TRBJ2-1; 11 bases align to TRBD2. CDR1 is SNHLY, CDR2 FYNNEI, per germline. This CDR3 has 15 residues. V dropped 4 bases and J dropped 7; count of bases not matched to a gene: 6. The CDR3 region is CASSGASGGRNEQFF. The CDR3 DNA sequence: TGTGCCAGCAGTGGGGCTAGCGGGGGGAGAAATGAGCAGTTCTTC. The entire variable domain, with the rest obtained from reference TRBV2 and TRBJ2-1, is as follows: EPEVTQTPSHQVTQMGQEVILRCVPISNHLYFYWYRQILGQKVEFLVSFYNNEISEKSEIFDDQFSVERPDGSNFTLKIRSTKLEDSAMYFCASSGASGGRNEQFFGPGTRLTVL.

This clone was seen more than once but under ten times. Written as DNA, the CDR3 is TGTGCCAGTAGTAACCAGGGGGTTGGCTATGGCTACACCTTC. This sequence encodes CASSNQGVGYGYTF. This sequence joins TRBV19 and TRBJ1-2, with 7 bases aligning to TRBD1. Germline-derived CDR1 and CDR2 are LNHDA and SQIVND (reference sequence). The CDR3 loop spans 14 amino acids. Unmatched junction bases numbered 6, after V lost 4 bases and J lost 4 bases.